This TCR beta chain emerged from a study of T cells in Graves' hyperthyroidism and ophthalmopathy. Trimming removed 3 bases from V and 5 bases from J, with 10 bases in between. CDR3 length equals 13 residues. Germline-derived CDR1 and CDR2 are SNHLY and FYNNEI. TCR beta CDR3 sequences were amplified from RNA transcripts. When the TCR CDR3 underwent first-round RT-PCR, the HTBI primer set was used. Each CDR3 protein is one row after TCRdb ran MiXCR on the multiplex PCR reads. The data hold roughly 300,000 distinct CDR3 sequences, with around 23% observed a single time. The V call is TRBV2, the J call TRBJ1-1, with no clear D. The source is a woman in her forties or fifties with Graves' hyperthyroidism. Material: blood. The CDR3 DNA is TGTGCCAGCAGTGATAACACCGGGACTGAAGCTTTCTTT. It codes for CASSDNTGTEAFF.